These 31 T cell receptor beta chains share one sample of origin, sequenced in a study of cytomegalovirus exposure and HLA in healthy donors. In the PCR, 60 Vbeta and 13 Jbeta primers were used. Sequencing used immunoSEQ multiplex PCR; TCRdb keeps in-frame clones, though not all of them. The sample lists about 190,000 clones, 81% occurring once. Material: PBMCs. Receptors were obtained from a man aged 35-49 years in good health and CMV-seropositive.

The rearrangement joins TRBV18 to TRBJ2-7, with D possibly being TRBD1 (6 bases). V lost 6 bases and J lost 0, with 15 bases in between. CDR1 and CDR2 from the germline V gene are KGHSH and LQKENI. This CDR3 spans 15 amino acids. CDR3 in amino acids: CASSSDRSLSYEQYF. CDR3 DNA: TGTGCCAGCTCTTCGGACAGAAGTCTCTCCTACGAGCAGTACTTC. Based on the CDR3 plus reference TRBV18 and TRBJ2-7, the full variable domain is NAGVMQNPRHLVRRRGQEARLRCSPMKGHSHVYWYRQLPEEGLKFMVYLQKENIIDESGMPKERFSAEFPKEGPSILRIQQVVRGDSAAYFCASSSDRSLSYEQYFGPGTRLTVT.

CDR3 sequence (DNA): TGTGCCAGCCTAGCGGGAGACAGATACAATGAGCAGTTCTTC. Its protein product is CASLAGDRYNEQFF. This chain connects TRBV27 to TRBJ2-1; 10 bases are a match to TRBD2. This CDR3 has 14 residues. With V trimmed by 8 bases and J by 4 bases, 5 bases remained unmatched. Germline assignment: CDR1 MNHEY and CDR2 SMNVEV (reference sequence).

The J gene is TRBJ2-3, the V gene TRBV2; 10 positions match TRBD2. Germline-derived CDR1 and CDR2 are SNHLY and FYNNEI. The CDR3 loop spans 17 amino acids. Trimming took 5 bases from V and 0 from J; bases not matched to a gene: 8. The CDR3, as DNA: TGTGCCAGCAGTTCTAGCGGGGGACTATATAGCACAGATACGCAGTATTTT. Protein product: CASSSSGGLYSTDTQYF. Combining the CDR3 with reference TRBV2 and TRBJ2-3 gives the whole variable domain EPEVTQTPSHQVTQMGQEVILRCVPISNHLYFYWYRQILGQKVEFLVSFYNNEISEKSEIFDDQFSVERPDGSNFTLKIRSTKLEDSAMYFCASSSSGGLYSTDTQYFGPGTRLTVL.

The CDR3 DNA reads TGTGCCAGCAGGGGACAGGCGAACACCGGGGAGCTGTTTTTT. Its protein product is CASRGQANTGELFF. The genes are TRBV2 and TRBJ2-2; 8 bases agree with TRBD1. This CDR3 contains 14 residues. V was clipped by 6 bases and J by 0 bases; unmatched bases: 0. The germline CDR1 and CDR2 sequences are SNHLY and FYNNEI.

The chain is built from TRBV2 and TRBJ2-7, with D tentatively TRBD1 (6 bases). V dropped 5 bases and J dropped 1 base, with 15 bases sitting between them. Germline CDR1 and CDR2: SNHLY and FYNNEI. The CDR3 runs to 15 residues. CDR3 in amino acids: CASSSHRDTSYEQYF. For the CDR3, the DNA is TGTGCCAGCAGTTCCCACCGGGACACTTCCTACGAGCAGTACTTC.

The chain recombines TRBV28 with TRBJ2-7; the match to TRBD1 covers 10 bases. CDR3 length: 14 amino acids. Germline-derived CDR1 and CDR2 are MDHEN and SYDVKM. V lost 7 bases to trimming and J lost 7 bases; unmatched junction nucleotides: 10. The CDR3 region is CASKTGTGALEQYF. In DNA, the CDR3 is TGTGCCAGCAAGACCGGGACAGGGGCTCTTGAGCAGTACTTC. The whole variable domain, filled in from reference TRBV28 and TRBJ2-7, reads DVKVTQSSRYLVKRTGEKVFLECVQDMDHENMFWYRQDPGLGLRLIYFSYDVKMKEKGDIPEGYSVSREKKERFSLILESASTNQTSMYLCASKTGTGALEQYFGPGTRLTVT.

The rearrangement joins TRBV7-9 to TRBJ2-2; TRBD2 agrees at 13 bases. V lost 5 bases, J lost 1 base, and 4 bases stayed unmatched. Germline V gives CDR1 SEHNR, CDR2 FQNEAQ (reference sequence). The CDR3 is 17 amino acids. CDR3 amino acids: CASSPGLAGMNTGELFF. The CDR3 nucleotides are TGTGCCAGCAGCCCGGGACTAGCGGGGATGAACACCGGGGAGCTGTTTTTT. The full variable domain, completed using reference TRBV7-9 and TRBJ2-2, is DTGVSQNPRHKITKRGQNVTFRCDPISEHNRLYWYRQTLGQGPEFLTYFQNEAQLEKSRLLSDRFSAERPKGSFSTLEIQRTEQGDSAMYLCASSPGLAGMNTGELFFGEGSRLTVL.

The CDR3, as DNA: TGTGCCAGCAGCGTAGATGGCGGTCCGGCCTATGAGCAGTTCTTC. This encodes CASSVDGGPAYEQFF. V is TRBV9 and J is TRBJ2-1; the D is unclear. The germline V and J ends were trimmed by 0 bases and 8 bases, with 15 bases remaining between them. This CDR3 comprises 15 residues. Germline V gives CDR1 SGDLS, CDR2 YYNGEE.

The J gene is TRBJ1-5, the V gene TRBV2; possibly TRBD1 for D (5 bases). The germline CDR1 and CDR2 sequences are SNHLY and FYNNEI. The CDR3 runs to 17 residues. V lost 4 bases and J lost 7, with 23 bases in between. For the CDR3, the DNA is TGTGCCAGCAGTGCGCAGATAATGACAGCCTCGATGCAGCCCCAGCATTTT. Residues: CASSAQIMTASMQPQHF.

CDR3 bases: TGTGCCTGGAGATTGGTGGGAGGGTTCACCGGGGAGCTGTTTTTT. It specifies CAWRLVGGFTGELFF. The rearrangement uses TRBV30 and TRBJ2-2; 7 bases align to TRBD2. With V trimmed by 3 bases and J by 4 bases, 8 bases remained unmatched. Germline V gives CDR1 GTSNPN, CDR2 SVGIG (reference sequence). The CDR3 has 15 amino acids.

The genes are TRBV5-5 and TRBJ2-2; weak D call: TRBD2 (5 bases). Trimming removed 6 bases at V and 5 bases at J, with 23 bases between. This CDR3 is 17 amino acids long. Germline assignment: CDR1 SGHKS and CDR2 YYEKEE (reference sequence). The CDR3: CASTLGIGQRRTGELFF. The CDR3 DNA reads as TGTGCCAGCACCTTAGGAATAGGGCAAAGGAGGACCGGGGAGCTGTTTTTT.

This chain links TRBV19 with TRBJ2-2; D may be TRBD2 (6 bases). CDR1 is LNHDA, CDR2 SQIVND, per germline (reference sequence). This CDR3 comprises 16 residues. The ends were cut back, 5 bases at V and 1 base at J, with 14 bases in the middle. Here the CDR3 reads CASSSRLVQNTGELFF. The CDR3 DNA follows: TGTGCCAGTAGTTCCCGACTAGTGCAGAACACCGGGGAGCTGTTTTTT.

This clone was counted only a few times. This chain links TRBV30 with TRBJ1-5; 7 bases match TRBD1. Trimming at V came to 0 bases and at J to 5 bases, leaving 4 bases not matched to a gene. The CDR3 has 14 amino acids. Germline lookup yields CDR1 GTSNPN and CDR2 SVGIG (reference sequence). CDR3 coding DNA: TGTGCCTGGAGTGTGGGGCAGGGGGATCAGCCCCAGCATTTT. The encoded protein is CAWSVGQGDQPQHF.

A remark on this clone: Other DNA sequences in this specimen translate into the identical CDR3. This chain connects TRBV27 to TRBJ1-2, with D uncertain. V shed 4 bases and J shed 2 bases, with 5 bases lying between them. This CDR3 region has 12 residues. Germline loops: CDR1 MNHEY, CDR2 SMNVEV (reference sequence). CDR3 sequence: CASSSGNYGYTF. The DNA for the CDR3 is TGTGCCAGCAGTTCGGGGAACTATGGCTACACCTTC.

This chain links TRBV7-6 with TRBJ2-2; 15 positions match TRBD2. CDR1 is SGHVS, CDR2 FNYEAQ, per germline. V shed 3 bases and J 0 bases; nucleotides not matched to a gene: 2. This CDR3 comprises 18 residues. The CDR3 here is CASSLGLAGGSNTGELFF. DNA of the CDR3: TGTGCCAGCAGCTTGGGACTAGCGGGAGGTTCGAACACCGGGGAGCTGTTTTTT.

This clone was recorded a few times. The rearrangement uses TRBV7-3 and TRBJ2-3; 9 bases fit TRBD1. The CDR3 extends over 15 amino acids. CDR1 and CDR2 from the germline V gene are SGHTA and FQGTGA. Trimming took 5 bases from V and 3 from J; bases not matched to a gene: 6. For the CDR3, the DNA is TGTGCCAGCAGCGTATGGGACAGGGTTACAGATACGCAGTATTTT. Translated: CASSVWDRVTDTQYF.

The gene calls are TRBV5-1 and TRBJ2-3, with 7 positions matching TRBD1. The V segment lost 3 bases and the J segment 4 bases; nucleotides outside the gene matches: 8. Germline V gene sequence: CDR1 SGHRS, CDR2 YFSETQ. CDR3 length equals 15 residues. In DNA form, the CDR3 reads TGCGCCAGCAGCTCGACTCCGGGACAGCCAGATACGCAGTATTTT. Its translation is CASSSTPGQPDTQYF.

The chain links TRBV29-1 to TRBJ2-7; the match to TRBD1 covers 7 bases. The CDR3 sequence is 13 residues long. Trimming took 2 bases from V and 5 from J; bases not matched to a gene: 6. Germline V lookup: CDR1 SQVTM, CDR2 ANQGSEA. The CDR3 coding sequence is TGCAGCGTTGAAAGCGGACAGGCCGACGAGCAGTACTTC. Translated, it gives CSVESGQADEQYF.

This clone was detected only a few times. The rearrangement links TRBV4-1 to TRBJ1-3, with 9 bases lining up with TRBD1. J was trimmed by 4 bases and V by 0 bases; bases with no gene match: 4. Germline assignment: CDR1 MGHRA and CDR2 YSYEKL. The CDR3 has 16 amino acids. The CDR3 DNA follows: TGCGCCAGCAGCCAAGATGGGACAGGGACAGGAAACACCATATATTTT. This translates into CASSQDGTGTGNTIYF.

The rearrangement links TRBV6-5 to TRBJ1-5, with a possible D match to TRBD1 (6 bases). The CDR3 spans 15 residues. CDR1 MNHEY and CDR2 SVGAGI come from the germline V gene. Trimming took 2 bases from V and 3 from J, leaving 11 bases between them. CDR3 amino acids: CASSYGRGPNQPQHF. The CDR3 DNA is TGTGCCAGCAGTTACGGCAGGGGCCCCAATCAGCCCCAGCATTTT.

V gene TRBV6-5 combines with J gene TRBJ1-1; D is undetermined. Germline CDR1 reads MNHEY; CDR2 reads SVGAGI. The V end was cut by 8 bases, the J end by 9 bases, with 16 bases between. This CDR3 has 12 amino acids. CDR3 nucleotides: TGTGCCAGCGGTATCGACAACCCGAAAGCTTTCTTT. Its protein is CASGIDNPKAFF.

This chain connects TRBV5-5 to TRBJ1-4; no firm D call. V was cut by 0 bases and J by 10 bases, with 7 bases left in between. CDR3 length: 12 amino acids. Germline V gene sequence: CDR1 SGHKS, CDR2 YYEKEE (reference sequence). CDR3 loop: CASSLVAGKLFF. Here the CDR3 DNA reads TGTGCCAGCAGCTTGGTGGCGGGAAAACTGTTTTTT. Drawing the rest from reference TRBV5-5 and TRBJ1-4, the complete variable domain is DAGVTQSPTHLIKTRGQQVTLRCSPISGHKSVSWYQQVLGQGPQFIFQYYEKEERGRGNFPDRFSARQFPNYSSELNVNALLLGDSALYLCASSLVAGKLFFGSGTQLSVL.

This chain connects TRBV6-1 to TRBJ1-5, with D uncertain. The germline V gene has CDR1 MNHNS and CDR2 SASEGT. The CDR3 spans 12 residues. Trimming stripped 6 bases from V and 6 bases from J, with 9 bases between. The CDR3 nucleotides read TGTGCCAGCAGCGCGGTTGTTCAGCCCCAGCATTTT. The encoded protein is CASSAVVQPQHF.

The chain links TRBV4-1 to TRBJ2-2; 8 bases match TRBD1. This CDR3 is built from 16 residues. Unmatched junction bases numbered 9, after V lost 5 bases and J lost 4 bases. The germline V gene encodes CDR1 MGHRA and CDR2 YSYEKL. CDR3 sequence: CASSSPQGAGTGELFF. CDR3 coding DNA: TGCGCCAGCAGCTCTCCTCAGGGGGCGGGCACCGGGGAGCTGTTTTTT.

This clone was seen more than once but under ten times. The chain links TRBV7-6 to TRBJ2-1; the match to TRBD2 covers 9 bases. V trimming: 2 bases; J trimming: 7 bases; junction bases outside the gene matches: 6. The germline CDR1 and CDR2 sequences are SGHVS and FNYEAQ. The CDR3 runs to 15 residues. This CDR3 is CASSLWAGGPNEQFF. The CDR3 DNA follows: TGTGCCAGCAGCTTATGGGCGGGAGGGCCAAATGAGCAGTTCTTC.

The chain recombines TRBV27 with TRBJ2-7; 9 bases map to TRBD2. The J segment lost 0 bases and the V segment lost 5 bases, leaving 8 bases of the junction unmatched. Per germline, CDR1 MNHEY and CDR2 SMNVEV (reference sequence). CDR3 length equals 16 residues. The CDR3 protein is CASSPTSSGASYEQYF. The CDR3 DNA sequence: TGTGCCAGCAGTCCAACCTCTAGCGGGGCCTCCTACGAGCAGTACTTC.

The chain couples TRBV5-4 to TRBJ2-2, with TRBD2 identical over 7 bases. The junction had 3 bases not matched to a gene; V was cut back by 4 bases and J by 0 bases. Germline assignment: CDR1 SGHNT and CDR2 YYREEE (reference sequence). The CDR3 covers 15 residues. The CDR3 nucleotides are TGTGCCAGCAGCCGGGACTATGCGAACACCGGGGAGCTGTTTTTT. Protein product: CASSRDYANTGELFF.

V and J are TRBV7-3 and TRBJ2-5, with a weak D call TRBD2 (5 bases). The CDR3 has 13 residues. In germline, CDR1 is SGHTA, CDR2 FQGTGA. V lost 6 bases, J lost 4 bases, and 12 bases lay in between. CDR3 DNA sequence: TGTGCCAGCAGTCGTCGGGAATTAGAGACCCAGTACTTC. It encodes CASSRRELETQYF.

Worth noting for this clone: One end of the junction is discordant with germline, which a read error may explain. The J gene is TRBJ2-3, the V gene TRBV6-1; D is unresolved. The V gene's germline CDR1 is MNHNS and CDR2 SASEGT. The CDR3 runs to 16 residues. Here the CDR3 reads CAISEVSTVLDCTQYF. In DNA, the CDR3 is TGTGCCATCAGTGAGGTTTCGACGGTCTTAGACTGTACGCAGTATTTT.

The chain joins TRBV7-2 to TRBJ1-6; no reliable D call. The CDR3 spans 13 residues. The V end was cut by 1 base, the J end by 13 bases, with 11 bases between. Germline CDR1 and CDR2: SGHTA and FQGNSA. CDR3 protein: CASSLELSSPLHF. The CDR3 nucleotides read TGTGCCAGCAGCTTAGAGCTGAGCTCGCCCCTCCACTTT.

This clone was seen once. The chain uses TRBV4-3 and TRBJ2-7; 8 bases are shared with TRBD2. V trimming: 1 base; J trimming: 2 bases; junction bases outside the gene matches: 4. This CDR3 comprises 15 residues. Germline CDR1 LGHNA, CDR2 YSLEER. CDR3 protein: CASSQGRGGTYEQYF. In nucleotides, the CDR3 is TGCGCCAGCAGCCAAGGTCGCGGGGGGACCTACGAGCAGTACTTC.